The 28 T cell receptor beta chains reported below all come from one sample, sequenced in a study of identical twins. MiXCR, run by TCRdb on the 5' RACE reads, gives a single entry per CDR3 protein. This table has 500,000 to 550,000 distinct CDR3 sequences, about a fifth appearing once. Another study also made use of these data, one on yellow fever vaccine responses in identical twins.

Sequenced input: CD4+ T cells sorted from blood. These receptors were collected from a woman between 18 and 29 years old in good health.

The chain joins TRBV3-1 to TRBJ2-1, with a tentative D call TRBD2 (6 bases). This CDR3 contains 15 residues. From germline, CDR1 is LGHDT and CDR2 YNNKEL (reference sequence). Trimming took 2 bases from V and 8 from J, leaving 16 bases between them. CDR3: CASSQTSGSRDEQFF. The CDR3 DNA sequence: TGTGCCAGCAGCCAAACCTCCGGGAGCAGGGATGAGCAGTTCTTC.

This clonotype was seen a handful of times. The V gene is TRBV7-2, the J gene TRBJ2-2; the D gene is possibly TRBD2 (6 bases). The CDR3 extends over 20 amino acids. Germline V gene data show CDR1 as SGHTA and CDR2 as FQGNSA. Trimming removed 2 bases from V and 4 bases from J, with 26 bases in between. The CDR3 loop is CASSLSGWGRTHEGTGELFF. CDR3 nucleotide sequence: TGTGCCAGCAGCTTAAGCGGGTGGGGTCGGACCCACGAGGGCACCGGGGAGCTGTTTTTT.

This clonotype was detected a few times. The V call is TRBV20-1, the J call TRBJ2-1; D call uncertain. Germline loops: CDR1 DFQATT, CDR2 SNEGSKA (reference sequence). V lost 3 bases and J 6 bases, leaving 6 bases between the germline ends. CDR3 size: 11 residues. As DNA, the CDR3 is TGCAGTGCTAGTGTGGTCAATGAGCAGTTCTTC. Its protein is CSASVVNEQFF.

The gene calls are TRBV28 and TRBJ1-6; D uncertain. V lost 0 bases and J lost 0, with 12 bases in between. This CDR3 comprises 18 residues. CDR1 and CDR2 (germline): MDHEN, SYDVKM. The DNA of the CDR3 is TGTGCCAGCAGTTTATGGGCAGGATCGAGCTCCTATAATTCACCCCTCCACTTT. Translated, it gives CASSLWAGSSSYNSPLHF.

The chain couples TRBV20-1 to TRBJ2-5; the D call may be TRBD1 or TRBD2 (7 bases each). The CDR3 totals 14 residues. Germline values: CDR1 DFQATT, CDR2 SNEGSKA (reference sequence). V was pared by 6 bases and J by 5 bases, with 19 bases between. The CDR3 sequence is CSAKHHQGGETQYF. In nucleotides, the CDR3 is TGCAGTGCCAAACACCACCAGGGGGGGGAGACCCAGTACTTC.

This clonotype showed up just a few times. The chain carries TRBV28 and TRBJ2-7; 8 nucleotides match TRBD2. Germline V gene sequence: CDR1 MDHEN, CDR2 SYDVKM. The trim removed 0 bases at V and 2 bases at J, leaving 6 bases unmatched. CDR3 length: 16 residues. The CDR3 DNA sequence: TGTGCCAGCAGTTTATGGGCTAGCGGGCAAACCTACGAGCAGTACTTC. Its protein is CASSLWASGQTYEQYF.

This clonotype was picked up a small number of times. CDR3 sequence reads: CASSWASLGWETPSYEQYF. In nucleotides, the CDR3 is TGCGCCAGCAGCTGGGCCTCCTTGGGGTGGGAGACACCCTCCTACGAGCAGTACTTC. This rearrangement joins TRBV4-1 to TRBJ2-7; D possibly corresponds to TRBD2 (5 bases). The ends were cut back, 5 bases at V and 0 bases at J, with 26 bases in the middle. Germline V gene data show CDR1 as MGHRA and CDR2 as YSYEKL. The CDR3 covers 19 residues.

This clonotype was recorded many times. The chain combines TRBV29-1 with TRBJ2-1; D not certain. CDR1 and CDR2 from the germline V gene are SQVTM and ANQGSEA. The CDR3 covers 12 residues. Trimming left V 2 bases short and J 4 bases short, with 6 bases between. CDR3 loop: CSVERNYNEQFF. The DNA of the CDR3 is TGCAGCGTTGAACGCAATTACAATGAGCAGTTCTTC.

This sequence joins TRBV7-3 and TRBJ2-1; D may be TRBD2 (6 bases). The CDR3 runs to 16 residues. Germline values: CDR1 SGHTA, CDR2 FQGTGA. The V end lost 5 bases, the J end lost 1 base, and 15 bases lay between the germline ends. CDR3: CASSLRPGVSYNEQFF. CDR3 nucleotides: TGTGCCAGCAGCCTCCGTCCGGGGGTGTCCTACAATGAGCAGTTCTTC.

The chain links TRBV20-1 to TRBJ1-1; 7 bases align to TRBD1. Germline assignment: CDR1 DFQATT and CDR2 SNEGSKA (reference sequence). CDR3 length: 14 residues. Losses at the gene ends were 1 base for V and 3 bases for J; bases not matched to a gene: 5. The CDR3 sequence is CSARAGGWDTEAFF. The CDR3 region has the DNA TGCAGTGCTAGAGCAGGGGGATGGGACACTGAAGCTTTCTTT.

This clonotype turned up a few times. The V gene is TRBV5-1, the J gene TRBJ2-5; perhaps TRBD1 as D (6 bases). This CDR3 has 14 amino acids. Between the trimmed V and J ends, which lost 1 base and 5 bases, there was a span of 12 bases. Per the germline V gene, CDR1 is SGHRS and CDR2 is YFSETQ. The CDR3 loop is CASSLTGSLETQYF. As DNA, the CDR3 is TGCGCCAGCAGCTTGACAGGGTCGTTGGAGACCCAGTACTTC.

J is TRBJ2-1 and V is TRBV10-3; 10 nucleotides line up with TRBD2. Trimming took 0 bases from V and 7 from J; bases not matched to a gene: 6. The CDR3 covers 16 residues. Germline loops: CDR1 ENHRY, CDR2 SYGVKD. The CDR3 region is CAISESSGRASNEQFF. The DNA for the CDR3 is TGTGCCATCAGTGAGTCAAGCGGGAGGGCCTCGAATGAGCAGTTCTTC.

This clonotype was seen a handful of times. V is TRBV3-1 and J is TRBJ2-1; possibly TRBD2 for D (5 bases). CDR3 size: 16 residues. Trimming took off 3 bases at V and 10 bases at J, with 22 bases between the two ends. Germline CDR1 reads LGHDT; CDR2 reads YNNKEL (reference sequence). CDR3 sequence: CASSHGRTGKTWEQFF. The DNA of the CDR3 is TGTGCCAGCAGCCACGGACGGACGGGAAAGACATGGGAGCAGTTCTTC.

This clonotype turned up a few times. J is TRBJ2-7 and V is TRBV28; D may be TRBD2 (5 bases). The germline V gene encodes CDR1 MDHEN and CDR2 SYDVKM. The CDR3 has 15 amino acids. V was shortened by 5 bases and J by 2 bases, with 16 bases between the two germline ends. In DNA form, the CDR3 reads TGTGCCAGCAGTCCCCCGGGAAGTGGAGCCTACGAGCAGTACTTC. Translation: CASSPPGSGAYEQYF.

In its sample, this clonotype was seen many times. Relative to the germline gene, one junction end is altered; a read error may explain this. The chain couples TRBV5-1 to TRBJ2-2; D is possibly TRBD2 (6 bases). Germline lookup yields CDR1 SGHRS and CDR2 YFSETQ. The CDR3 consists of 14 residues. In DNA form, the CDR3 reads TGTGCCAGCAGCTCGGGAGCGAACACCGGGGAGCTGTTTTTT. Translated: CASSSGANTGELFF. The whole variable domain, remainder taken from reference TRBV5-1 and TRBJ2-2, is KAGVTQTPRYLIKTRGQQVTLSCSPISGHRSVSWYQQTPGQGLQFLFEYFSETQRNKGNFPGRFSGRQFSNSRSEMNVSTLELGDSALYLCASSSGANTGELFFGEGSRLTVL.

In its sample, this clonotype was seen many times. The chain couples TRBV7-9 to TRBJ2-3; unclear D gene. Germline V gives CDR1 SEHNR, CDR2 FQNEAQ (reference sequence). This CDR3 has 12 residues. The V end lost 4 bases, the J end lost 4 bases, and 6 bases lay between the germline ends. The CDR3 is CASSYSSDTQYF. DNA of the CDR3: TGTGCCAGCAGCTACTCGTCAGATACGCAGTATTTT.

The chain couples TRBV2 to TRBJ2-7; D unresolved. CDR3 size: 12 residues. The germline V gene encodes CDR1 SNHLY and CDR2 FYNNEI. V was pared by 5 bases and J by 3 bases, with 8 bases between. CDR3 sequence (DNA): TGTGCCAGCAGTACGGACCTCTACGAGCAGTACGTC. This encodes CASSTDLYEQYV.

Only a few counts were recorded for this clonotype. This sequence joins TRBV24-1 and TRBJ2-7, with TRBD1 matching 11 bases. Unmatched junction bases numbered 3, after V lost 9 bases and J lost 3 bases. This CDR3 has 13 amino acids. Germline-derived CDR1 and CDR2 are KGHDR and SFDVKD. As DNA, the CDR3 is TGTGCCACCGGGACAGGGGGTCGCTACGAGCAGTACTTC. It is translated as CATGTGGRYEQYF.

V is TRBV6-1 and J is TRBJ2-3; a weak D match, TRBD1 (6 bases). There are 15 residues in the CDR3. The germline V gene has CDR1 MNHNS and CDR2 SASEGT. V shed 4 bases and J shed 4 bases, with 15 bases lying between them. DNA for the CDR3: TGTGCCAGCAGTGGGTCACAGGGCCGGGCAGATACGCAGTATTTT. Translating it yields CASSGSQGRADTQYF.

The chain is built from TRBV6-6 and TRBJ1-4; no firm D call. The CDR3 loop spans 11 amino acids. The germline V gene encodes CDR1 MNHNY and CDR2 SVGAGI (reference sequence). V lost 3 bases and J 8 bases, leaving 4 bases between the germline ends. CDR3 in amino acids: CASSYEEKLFF. Written as DNA, the CDR3 is TGTGCCAGCAGTTATGAAGAAAAACTGTTTTTT.

This clonotype was counted between two and nine times. The chain links TRBV29-1 to TRBJ2-7, with 11 bases aligning to TRBD2. Trimming at V came to 5 bases and at J to 4 bases, leaving 7 bases not matched to a gene. This CDR3 has 14 amino acids. Germline-derived CDR1 and CDR2 are SQVTM and ANQGSEA. The CDR3 protein is CSVYFGTSGYEQYF. In DNA form, the CDR3 reads TGCAGCGTTTACTTCGGGACTAGCGGTTACGAGCAGTACTTC.

The table lists this clonotype with a few counts. The CDR3 sequence: CASSKRTERLNTEAFF. DNA of the CDR3: TGTGCCAGCAGTAAACGGACAGAGAGATTGAACACTGAAGCTTTCTTT. V and J are TRBV6-1 and TRBJ1-1; TRBD1 is a possible D gene (6 bases). The CDR3 runs 16 residues. Germline CDR1 and CDR2: MNHNS and SASEGT. Trimming removed 5 bases from V and 0 bases from J, with 16 bases in between.

This clonotype has a handful of counts. The chain recombines TRBV6-5 with TRBJ2-1; possibly TRBD2 for D (6 bases). CDR1 and CDR2 from the germline V gene are MNHEY and SVGAGI. There are 13 residues in the CDR3. The V gene lost 0 bases and the J gene lost 10 bases, with 10 bases spanning the gap. CDR3 nucleotide sequence: TGTGCCAGCAGTTACTCGAGGGGAGGAGAGCAGTTCTTC. Its protein is CASSYSRGGEQFF.

The rearrangement joins TRBV5-1 to TRBJ1-1; D is uncertain. The germline CDR1 and CDR2 sequences are SGHRS and YFSETQ. Trimming cost V 3 bases and J 0 bases, with 9 bases left between them. This CDR3 is built from 14 residues. The CDR3 DNA is TGCGCCAGCAGCTGGACGGGTGTGAACACTGAAGCTTTCTTT. Protein sequence: CASSWTGVNTEAFF.

This clonotype was seen many times. CDR3 sequence (DNA): TGCAGCGTTTTACAGGGTAGCTATGGCTACACCTTC. It is translated as CSVLQGSYGYTF. The chain uses TRBV29-1 and TRBJ1-2; D is perhaps TRBD1 (6 bases). CDR1 is SQVTM, CDR2 ANQGSEA, per germline. This CDR3 region has 12 residues. Between the trimmed V and J ends, which lost 5 bases and 4 bases, there was a span of 11 bases.

V and J are TRBV28 and TRBJ1-5, with 9 bases identical to TRBD1. This CDR3 region has 16 residues. Germline V gives CDR1 MDHEN, CDR2 SYDVKM. V was pared by 4 bases and J by 4 bases, with 8 bases of the junction left unmatched. The CDR3 DNA reads as TGTGCCAGCAGTTCTCCCCCCGGGACAGGGAATCAGCCCCAGCATTTT. It codes for CASSSPPGTGNQPQHF.

V usage is TRBV7-9 and J usage is TRBJ2-5; 7 bases match TRBD2. V lost 2 bases, J lost 5 bases, and 5 bases stayed unmatched. Germline loops: CDR1 SEHNR, CDR2 FQNEAQ (reference sequence). The CDR3 has 14 residues. The CDR3 DNA reads TGTGCCAGCAGCTTATCCGGGGGGACGGAGACCCAGTACTTC. Its translation: CASSLSGGTETQYF.

In nucleotides, the CDR3 is TGTGCCAGCAGCCCCCGGGACTACCAAGAGACCCAGTACTTC. It is translated as CASSPRDYQETQYF. This chain links TRBV7-8 with TRBJ2-5, with a possible D match to TRBD2 (6 bases). Trimming took 5 bases from V and 0 from J, leaving 10 bases between them. Germline V gene lookup returns CDR1 SGHVS and CDR2 FQNEAQ. This CDR3 is built from 14 residues.